The 15 T cell receptor beta chains listed next were all sequenced from one sample in a study of cytomegalovirus exposure and HLA in healthy donors. PCR involved 60 Vbeta and 13 Jbeta primers. Clones were sequenced by immunoSEQ multiplex PCR, and TCRdb holds only the in-frame ones, with some missing. The top ten hold less than 3.5% of the sample, which has 35,000 to 45,000 clones, roughly 90% seen once. The sequenced material came from PBMCs. These receptors were obtained from a woman aged 18-35 years in good health and CMV-seronegative.

The chain recombines TRBV7-9 with TRBJ2-5; 10 bases map to TRBD1. The J call is uncertain, as TRBJ2-7 better fits the DNA end. This CDR3 comprises 16 residues. The germline gives CDR1 SEHNR, CDR2 FQNEAQ (reference sequence). CDR3 bases: TGTGCCAGCAGCTTAGCGCGGGACAGGGGTTCCTACGAGCAGTACTTC. Translated, it gives CASSLARDRGSYEQYF.

The rearrangement uses TRBV19 and TRBJ2-3; D might be TRBD2 (5 bases). This CDR3 region has 19 residues. Germline CDR1 is LNHDA and CDR2 is SQIVND (reference sequence). V lost 1 base and J 4 bases, leaving 24 bases between the germline ends. Here the CDR3 DNA reads TGTGCCAGTAGTATAGTTTCGGGAAAAAGGATCGACAAATCAGATACGCAGTATTTT. It encodes CASSIVSGKRIDKSDTQYF.

This clone is medium-sized in the sample. The chain is built from TRBV27 and TRBJ2-1, with TRBD2 identical over 10 bases. Germline V lookup: CDR1 MNHEY, CDR2 SMNVEV (reference sequence). V was pared by 2 bases and J by 9 bases, with 7 bases of the junction left unmatched. The CDR3 consists of 15 residues. The CDR3 loop is CASSLQAGGPAEQFF. The CDR3 nucleotides read TGTGCCAGCAGTTTACAAGCGGGAGGGCCCGCTGAGCAGTTCTTC.

The chain joins TRBV27 to TRBJ2-7, with 13 bases that match TRBD2. Germline V CDR1 and CDR2: MNHEY, SMNVEV (reference sequence). The CDR3 is made up of 15 amino acids. J was trimmed by 2 bases and V by 6 bases; bases with no gene match: 4. CDR3 in DNA: TGTGCCAGCAGCCCCGGGACTAGCGGGACCTACGAGCAGTACTTC. It encodes CASSPGTSGTYEQYF.

The chain links TRBV5-1 to TRBJ2-7; the match to TRBD2 covers 9 bases. CDR1 SGHRS and CDR2 YFSETQ come from the germline V gene. This CDR3 region has 13 residues. The V and J ends lost 3 bases and 7 bases, in that order; junction bases with no gene match: 5. For the CDR3, the DNA is TGCGCCAGCAGCTGGAAAGCGGGAGGAGAGCAGTACTTC. The encoded protein is CASSWKAGGEQYF.

The chain has TRBV28 and TRBJ2-1, with TRBD2 matching over 10 bases. Unmatched junction bases numbered 11, after V lost 7 bases and J lost 8 bases. This CDR3 has 15 amino acids. Germline V lookup: CDR1 MDHEN, CDR2 SYDVKM. CDR3 sequence: CASTPAGGPRYEQFF. CDR3 bases: TGTGCCAGCACTCCAGCGGGAGGGCCTAGATATGAGCAGTTCTTC.

CDR3 residues: CSVGTRLNYEQYF. The CDR3 coding sequence is TGCAGCGTCGGGACTAGGTTAAATTACGAGCAGTACTTC. This rearrangement joins TRBV29-1 to TRBJ2-7; 8 bases line up with TRBD2. The germline CDR1 and CDR2 sequences are SQVTM and ANQGSEA. Trimming at V came to 6 bases and at J to 4 bases, leaving 8 bases not matched to a gene. This CDR3 contains 13 residues.

This clone was seen only a few times. This chain uses TRBV4-3 with TRBJ1-2, with TRBD1 identical over 9 bases. This CDR3 region has 15 residues. Germline CDR1 reads LGHNA; CDR2 reads YSLEER. Trimming cost V 1 base and J 5 bases; bases outside gene matches: 5. The CDR3 nucleotides are TGCGCCAGCAGCCAAGGACAGGGGGGGGTATATGGCTACACCTTC. Translation: CASSQGQGGVYGYTF.

The V gene is TRBV7-9, the J gene TRBJ2-3; 14 nucleotides align to TRBD2. Germline CDR1 reads SEHNR; CDR2 reads FQNEAQ (reference sequence). V lost 1 base and J lost 6; bases outside the gene matches: 9. CDR3 length: 18 amino acids. Written as DNA, the CDR3 is TGTGCCAGCAGCTTAGTAGCCGGGACTAGCGGGAGCGTGGATACGCAGTATTTT. It specifies CASSLVAGTSGSVDTQYF.

This clone was picked up one time. The gene calls are TRBV7-3 and TRBJ2-2; D uncertain. The V and J ends lost 3 bases and 4 bases respectively, with 6 bases between them. There are 13 residues in the CDR3. Per the germline V gene, CDR1 is SGHTA and CDR2 is FQGTGA. CDR3 nucleotide sequence: TGTGCCAGCAGCTTCTACGGCACCGGGGAGCTGTTTTTT. It specifies CASSFYGTGELFF.

In this sample, this clone turned up once. This sequence joins TRBV4-1 and TRBJ1-3; no clear D gene. The CDR3 totals 16 residues. The germline V gene has CDR1 MGHRA and CDR2 YSYEKL. With 3 bases removed from V and 6 bases from J, the gap between germline ends came to 18 bases. In DNA, the CDR3 is TGCGCCAGCAGCCACCTCTCTGGTGCGGCCGAAAACACCATATATTTT. Its translation is CASSHLSGAAENTIYF.

V gene TRBV5-1 combines with J gene TRBJ2-2; 7 bases fit TRBD1. V gave up 2 bases and J gave up 6 bases; unmatched junction bases: 1. The CDR3 runs to 13 residues. The V gene's germline CDR1 is SGHRS and CDR2 YFSETQ. CDR3 DNA: TGCGCCAGCAGCTTTCAGGGGGCCGGGGAGCTGTTTTTT. Translated: CASSFQGAGELFF. The full variable domain, completed using reference TRBV5-1 and TRBJ2-2, is KAGVTQTPRYLIKTRGQQVTLSCSPISGHRSVSWYQQTPGQGLQFLFEYFSETQRNKGNFPGRFSGRQFSNSRSEMNVSTLELGDSALYLCASSFQGAGELFFGEGSRLTVL.

Note on this clone: The same CDR3 also results from other DNA sequences found in this sample. The chain is built from TRBV19 and TRBJ2-5; TRBD1 matches at 11 bases. Germline trimming cut 6 bases from V and 4 bases from J; bases unmatched to any gene: 7. The V gene's germline CDR1 is LNHDA and CDR2 SQIVND (reference sequence). The CDR3 is 15 residues long. CDR3 in amino acids: CASSPGQGDRETQYF. CDR3 bases: TGTGCCAGTAGCCCGGGACAGGGGGATCGAGAGACCCAGTACTTC.

The CDR3, as DNA: TGCGCCAGCAGCTTGGGAGGCTCCACTTACGAGCAGTACTTC. Its protein is CASSLGGSTYEQYF. This rearrangement joins TRBV5-1 to TRBJ2-7; D is uncertain. The germline CDR1 and CDR2 sequences are SGHRS and YFSETQ. This CDR3 has 14 amino acids. Trimming stripped 0 bases from V and 4 bases from J, with 11 bases between. Full variable domain (outside the CDR3, taken from reference TRBV5-1 and TRBJ2-7): KAGVTQTPRYLIKTRGQQVTLSCSPISGHRSVSWYQQTPGQGLQFLFEYFSETQRNKGNFPGRFSGRQFSNSRSEMNVSTLELGDSALYLCASSLGGSTYEQYFGPGTRLTVT.

The V gene is TRBV28, the J gene TRBJ2-3; 8 bases agree with TRBD2. Germline assignment: CDR1 MDHEN and CDR2 SYDVKM. The CDR3 length is 12 residues. Trimming took 11 bases from V and 11 from J; bases not matched to a gene: 12. CDR3 amino acids: CASGASGLEQYF. Here the CDR3 DNA reads TGTGCCTCTGGAGCTAGCGGGTTGGAGCAGTATTTT.